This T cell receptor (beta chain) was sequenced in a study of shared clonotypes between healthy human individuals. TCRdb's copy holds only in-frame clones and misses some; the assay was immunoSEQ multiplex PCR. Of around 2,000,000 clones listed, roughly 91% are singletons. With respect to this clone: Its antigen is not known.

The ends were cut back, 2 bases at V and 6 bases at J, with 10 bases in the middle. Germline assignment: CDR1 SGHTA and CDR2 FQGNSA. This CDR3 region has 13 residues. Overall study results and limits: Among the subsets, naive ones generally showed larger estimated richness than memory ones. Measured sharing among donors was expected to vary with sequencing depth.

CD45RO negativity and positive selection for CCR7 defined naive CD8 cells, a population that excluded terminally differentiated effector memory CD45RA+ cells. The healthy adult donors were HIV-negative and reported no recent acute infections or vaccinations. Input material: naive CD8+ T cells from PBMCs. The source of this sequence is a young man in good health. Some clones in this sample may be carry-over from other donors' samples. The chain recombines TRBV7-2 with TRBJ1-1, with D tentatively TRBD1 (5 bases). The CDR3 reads CASSLQGRPEAFF. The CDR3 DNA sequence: TGTGCCAGCAGCTTACAGGGCCGCCCTGAAGCTTTCTTT.